This TCR beta chain was captured in a study of molecular identifiers for immune sequencing clone quantification. Germline loops: CDR1 SEHNR, CDR2 FQNEAQ (reference sequence). Trimming left V 8 bases short and J 1 base short, with 18 bases between. The CDR3 covers 16 residues. About this clonotype: Its antigen is currently unknown.

TCRdb reprocessed the PCR reads with MiXCR, giving one entry per CDR3 protein. Of 460,000 or so distinct CDR3 sequences in the sample, about 22% are singletons; the top ten hold 0.7% to 0.95%. Study-wide points: It was shown that clones above 20 RNA copies held over 97% of effector molecules, but under 1% in naive cells.

Input for naive CD8 libraries was 20,000 to 1,000,000 sorted cells; the RNA fraction used was 10%, 30% or 50%. Sorting isolated naive CD8 T cells as CD8+CD4-CCR7+CD45RA+ events. The sequence derives from a human donor in good health. Some libraries in this study had Jurkat cell RNA spiked in. Sequenced sample: naive CD8+ T cells from blood, with Jurkat cell RNA spiked in. Indicated subset: FACS-sorted CD8+CD4-CCR7+CD45RA+ naive T cells. This chain links TRBV7-9 with TRBJ1-3; D uncertain. CDR3 protein: CASCRQREGSGNTIYF. In DNA form, the CDR3 reads TGTGCCAGCTGCCGCCAGCGGGAAGGGTCTGGAAACACCATATATTTT.